Presented here are 25 T cell receptor beta chains from one specimen sequenced in a study of T-cell reconstitution after alpha-beta-depleted transplantation in children. It was with unique molecular identifiers that the TCRbeta library was prepared. TCRdb reanalysed the PCR reads using MiXCR and keeps one entry per CDR3 protein. The table records 150,000 to 200,000 distinct CDR3 sequences, just over 14% of them present only once. The input for sequencing was PBMCs from the stem cell graft donor, taken from the stem cell graft. The receptors originated from a human donor who donated a stem cell graft to a child with acute lymphoblastic leukemia.

This clonotype was seen ten or more times. The chain links TRBV27 to TRBJ1-5; 8 nucleotides align to TRBD1. Germline lookup yields CDR1 MNHEY and CDR2 SMNVEV (reference sequence). The CDR3 contains 14 residues. V dropped 5 bases and J dropped 5; count of bases not matched to a gene: 5. Here the CDR3 reads CASSTGQGYQPQHF. The DNA for the CDR3 is TGTGCCAGCAGTACTGGACAGGGTTATCAGCCCCAGCATTTT.

This clonotype was observed a single time. A much larger clone is a single base away; this may be a read error. V is TRBV27 and J is TRBJ2-1, with TRBD1 matching 9 bases. The V gene end was trimmed by 7 bases and the J gene end by 3 bases; junction bases not matched to a gene: 13. CDR3 length: 17 amino acids. Germline loops: CDR1 MNHEY, CDR2 SMNVEV (reference sequence). The CDR3 protein is CASNPGQGTGFYNEQFF. As DNA, the CDR3 is TGTGCCAGCAACCCGGGACAGGGTACGGGATTCTACAATGAGCAGTTCTTC.

This clonotype has ten or more counts. V usage is TRBV5-1 and J usage is TRBJ2-1; the match to TRBD2 covers 8 bases. In germline, CDR1 is SGHRS, CDR2 YFSETQ. The length of the CDR3 is 15 residues. The junction had 6 bases not matched to a gene; V was cut back by 3 bases and J by 4 bases. CDR3 nucleotide sequence: TGCGCCAGCAGCTCCGAGGTAGCGGGGTACAATGAGCAGTTCTTC. Encoded protein: CASSSEVAGYNEQFF.

This clonotype was observed many times. This chain connects TRBV5-1 to TRBJ1-1; 7 bases are a match to TRBD1. The CDR3 is made up of 15 amino acids. The V gene's germline CDR1 is SGHRS and CDR2 YFSETQ. After removal of 4 bases from V and 2 bases from J, the junction contained 8 bases not matched to a gene. The CDR3 reads CASSQHTGENTEAFF. DNA of the CDR3: TGCGCCAGCAGCCAGCACACAGGGGAAAACACTGAAGCTTTCTTT.

The chain couples TRBV19 to TRBJ1-1, with a weak D call TRBD1 (5 bases). V was clipped by 5 bases and J by 8 bases, with 21 bases between them. Per the germline V gene, CDR1 is LNHDA and CDR2 is SQIVND (reference sequence). This CDR3 spans 15 amino acids. In DNA, the CDR3 is TGTGCCAGTAGTGAACGGGCGAATCGGGGGTTGGAAGCTTTCTTT. As protein: CASSERANRGLEAFF.

This clonotype was counted many times. The rearrangement uses TRBV5-1 and TRBJ2-7; D might be TRBD1 (6 bases). Deletions cut 7 bases from V and 2 bases from J, with 10 bases between. Germline CDR1 SGHRS, CDR2 YFSETQ. This CDR3 is built from 12 residues. The CDR3 sequence is CASGDIAYEQYF. CDR3 nucleotide sequence: TGCGCCAGCGGGGACATCGCCTACGAGCAGTACTTC.

This clonotype was counted many times. This sequence joins TRBV20-1 and TRBJ2-7; D is possibly TRBD2 (6 bases). Germline loops: CDR1 DFQATT, CDR2 SNEGSKA (reference sequence). CDR3 length: 13 amino acids. Trimming removed 1 base at V and 7 bases at J, with 14 bases between. For the CDR3, the DNA is TGCAGTGCTAGAGGGGCTAGCCGGGGGGAGCAGTACTTC. Its translation is CSARGASRGEQYF.

At least ten counts were recorded for this clonotype. The rearrangement links TRBV5-1 to TRBJ2-2; D possibly uses TRBD1 or TRBD2 (5 bases each). This CDR3 spans 16 amino acids. Trimming took 0 bases from V and 3 from J, leaving 12 bases between them. Germline V gene data show CDR1 as SGHRS and CDR2 as YFSETQ. The CDR3 region has the DNA TGCGCCAGCAGCTTGGGACAGCGGACCGACACCGGGGAGCTGTTTTTT. Protein product: CASSLGQRTDTGELFF.

This clonotype was seen repeatedly, ten times or more. The germline gene is not matched at one end of the junction; a read error may be the cause. The genes are TRBV3-1 and TRBJ2-2, with D unresolved. The CDR3 extends over 14 amino acids. Germline lookup yields CDR1 LGHDT and CDR2 YNNKEL (reference sequence). For the CDR3, the DNA is TGTGCCAGCAGCCAGGGCCTGAACGCCGGGGAGCTGTTTTTT. This codes for CASSQGLNAGELFF.

The chain combines TRBV5-1 with TRBJ2-2; possibly TRBD1 for D (5 bases). The germline CDR1 and CDR2 sequences are SGHRS and YFSETQ. The length of the CDR3 is 16 residues. V was clipped by 0 bases and J by 1 base, with 10 bases between them. The CDR3 sequence: CASSLGPQGNTGELFF. Written as DNA, the CDR3 is TGCGCCAGCAGCTTGGGTCCCCAGGGGAACACCGGGGAGCTGTTTTTT.

This clonotype was counted at least ten times. The rearrangement links TRBV28 to TRBJ2-1; D call uncertain. The CDR3 length is 15 residues. The V gene lost 7 bases and the J gene lost 4 bases, with 17 bases spanning the gap. From germline, CDR1 is MDHEN and CDR2 SYDVKM. The CDR3 loop is CASTRWSSSYNEQFF. In DNA form, the CDR3 reads TGTGCCAGCACCCGGTGGAGCTCCTCTTACAATGAGCAGTTCTTC.

The sample holds many counts of this clonotype. V usage is TRBV12-3 or TRBV12-4 and J usage is TRBJ1-1; maybe TRBD1 (6 bases). The CDR3 is 13 amino acids. Trimming took 6 bases from V and 6 from J, leaving 14 bases between them. CDR3 DNA: TGTGCCAGCAGCTCCCAGGGGATCTCTGAAGCTTTCTTT. This gives the protein CASSSQGISEAFF.

This clonotype was recorded at least ten times. The chain employs TRBV20-1 and TRBJ2-5; 8 nucleotides align to TRBD2. The CDR3 sequence is 18 residues long. The junction had 22 bases not matched to a gene; V was cut back by 5 bases and J by 5 bases. The V gene's germline CDR1 is DFQATT and CDR2 SNEGSKA (reference sequence). The chain's CDR3 is CSAYHLISLAGTGETQYF. The CDR3 nucleotides read TGCAGTGCTTACCACCTGATTTCGTTAGCGGGAACGGGGGAGACCCAGTACTTC.

There are many counts of this clonotype. This chain joins TRBV3-1 and TRBJ2-5; 7 bases agree with TRBD1. Per the germline V gene, CDR1 is LGHDT and CDR2 is YNNKEL (reference sequence). This CDR3 is 14 amino acids long. V shed 1 base and J 4 bases; nucleotides not matched to a gene: 3. This CDR3 reads CASSQAGGPETQYF. CDR3 coding DNA: TGTGCCAGCAGCCAAGCAGGGGGTCCAGAGACCCAGTACTTC.

This clonotype appeared many times. This chain connects TRBV10-3 to TRBJ2-7, with D hard to call. This CDR3 spans 13 amino acids. Between the trimmed V and J ends, which lost 4 bases and 0 bases, there was a span of 7 bases. CDR1 is ENHRY and CDR2 is SYGVKD in the germline V gene. CDR3 nucleotides: TGTGCCATCAGTGTTGTTCCCTCCTACGAGCAGTACTTC. It translates to CAISVVPSYEQYF.

This sequence joins TRBV10-1 and TRBJ2-1, with a possible D match to TRBD2 (6 bases). Germline V gene data show CDR1 as WNHNN and CDR2 as SYGVQD (reference sequence). This CDR3 is 15 amino acids long. Trimming shortened V by 3 bases and J by 0 bases, and 9 bases separated the two germline ends. CDR3 in DNA: TGCGCCAGCAGTGACGCGGGAAGCTCCTACAATGAGCAGTTCTTC. Its protein product is CASSDAGSSYNEQFF.

The chain employs TRBV5-1 and TRBJ2-1; D may be TRBD2 (7 bases). Germline V CDR1 and CDR2: SGHRS, YFSETQ. Trimming removed 0 bases at V and 4 bases at J, with 17 bases between. The CDR3 has 17 amino acids. CDR3 DNA: TGCGCCAGCAGCTTGGCCTGGGGGGGCGCGGGGTACAATGAGCAGTTCTTC. This gives the protein CASSLAWGGAGYNEQFF.

The chain couples TRBV6-1 to TRBJ2-7; 10 nucleotides match TRBD2. Germline V lookup: CDR1 MNHNS, CDR2 SASEGT. This CDR3 has 15 amino acids. Germline trimming cut 5 bases from V and 6 bases from J; bases unmatched to any gene: 10. The CDR3 loop is CASSLLAGGQGEQYF. The CDR3 DNA reads as TGTGCCAGCAGTCTCTTAGCGGGAGGTCAAGGCGAGCAGTACTTC.

This clonotype appeared many times. The CDR3 DNA is TGCAGCCCGAGGGGGGATGAGCAGTTCTTC. It specifies CSPRGDEQFF. The chain joins TRBV20-1 to TRBJ2-1; D possibly matches TRBD1 or TRBD2 (6 bases each). CDR1 and CDR2 (germline): DFQATT, SNEGSKA (reference sequence). There are 10 residues in the CDR3.

This sequence joins TRBV12-3 or TRBV12-4 and TRBJ2-5; D is ambiguous. Between the trimmed V and J ends, which lost 3 bases and 4 bases, there was a span of 12 bases. CDR3 length: 14 residues. The CDR3 region is CASSFFGGSETQYF. In DNA form, the CDR3 reads TGTGCCAGCAGTTTTTTCGGCGGATCAGAGACCCAGTACTTC.

This clonotype was counted at least ten times. The rearrangement uses TRBV11-2 and TRBJ2-1; possible D gene TRBD2, 6 bases. Trimming took off 5 bases at V and 0 bases at J, with 11 bases between the two ends. CDR3 length: 15 amino acids. Germline V lookup: CDR1 SGHAT, CDR2 FQNNGV. The CDR3 nucleotides are TGTGCCAGCAGCCAGTCAGCGGGCTCCTACAATGAGCAGTTCTTC. Translated, it gives CASSQSAGSYNEQFF.

This clonotype was detected many times. The chain joins TRBV6-1 to TRBJ1-3; D is undetermined. Trimming shortened V by 2 bases and J by 3 bases, and 8 bases separated the two germline ends. Germline CDR1 is MNHNS and CDR2 is SASEGT. The CDR3 sequence is 14 residues long. The CDR3 bases are TGTGCCAGCAGTGAACGCGGTGTTGGAAACACCATATATTTT. It codes for CASSERGVGNTIYF.

Many counts were recorded for this clonotype. The chain couples TRBV5-6 to TRBJ2-7; no clear D. The germline CDR1 and CDR2 sequences are SGHDT and YYEEEE. The CDR3 covers 15 residues. Trimming shortened V by 0 bases and J by 5 bases, and 15 bases separated the two germline ends. The CDR3 DNA is TGTGCCAGCAGCTTGGATGAGGATTATTTTGACGAGCAGTACTTC. As protein: CASSLDEDYFDEQYF.

This clonotype came up many times. The chain has TRBV5-1 and TRBJ2-3, with TRBD2 identical over 10 bases. In germline, CDR1 is SGHRS, CDR2 YFSETQ. The CDR3 contains 15 residues. The J segment lost 2 bases and the V segment lost 4 bases, leaving 4 bases of the junction unmatched. CDR3: CASSRGLADTDTQYF. Here the CDR3 DNA reads TGCGCCAGCAGCCGCGGACTAGCGGACACAGATACGCAGTATTTT.

This clonotype was detected many times. This sequence joins TRBV6-5 and TRBJ1-5; TRBD1 is a possible D gene (5 bases). The CDR3 contains 16 residues. Trimming shortened V by 0 bases and J by 2 bases, and 11 bases separated the two germline ends. CDR1 and CDR2 from the germline V gene are MNHEY and SVGAGI. CDR3 nucleotides: TGTGCCAGCAGTTACTCGGGGACGATAGGCAATCAGCCCCAGCATTTT. It translates to CASSYSGTIGNQPQHF.